Listed below are T cell receptor beta chains from one sample, sequenced in a study of blood T cell repertoires in COVID-19. Profiled with immunoSEQ multiplex PCR; TCRdb holds only in-frame clones, not every one. The table lists about half a million clones, nearly 90% of them singletons. The sequenced sample consisted of peripheral blood. These receptors were obtained from a man aged 18 to 35 with COVID-19, enrolled during active disease. Each CDR3 is given with its conserved first and last residue. A D gene is named only where the DNA matches it firmly. Rows give clone size only sometimes, using once, few, many, or a class for an expanded clone.

NA,TRBV19,TRBJ2-1,TRBD2,CASSLDYGGRIPTSYNEQFF,TGTGCCAGTAGCCTAGACTATGGCGGGAGGATCCCCACCTCCTACAATGAGCAGTTCTTC
NA,TRBV7-2,TRBJ2-2,TRBD1,CASSLDRGSGELFF,TGTGCCAGCAGCTTAGACAGGGGATCCGGGGAGCTGTTTTTT
NA,TRBV24-1,TRBJ2-3,NA,CATSEYTDTQYF,TGTGCCACCAGTGAATACACAGATACGCAGTATTTT
once,TRBV10-3,TRBJ1-3,NA,CAIRPQVTGNTIYF,TGTGCCATCAGACCCCAGGTGACTGGAAACACCATATATTTT
NA,TRBV14,TRBJ2-5,TRBD2,CASSQERLAGGQRTQYF,TGTGCCAGCAGCCAAGAACGACTAGCGGGGGGGCAGAGGACCCAGTACTTC
NA,TRBV11-3,TRBJ2-7,NA,CASSTPGGNEQYF,TGTGCCAGCAGTACCCCGGGGGGCAACGAGCAGTACTTC
NA,TRBV24-1,TRBJ2-1,NA,CATSDTHRWGDEQFF,TGTGCCACCAGTGATACCCATCGATGGGGCGATGAGCAGTTCTTC
NA,TRBV2,TRBJ1-2,TRBD1,CASSSQGASYGYTF,TGTGCCAGCAGTTCACAGGGGGCGAGCTATGGCTACACCTTC
NA,TRBV6-5,TRBJ1-5,NA,CASKGTWPKFQPQHF,TGTGCCAGCAAAGGGACATGGCCTAAGTTTCAGCCCCAGCATTTT
NA,TRBV6-4,TRBJ2-5,NA,CASSDATGDLGETQYF,TGTGCCAGCAGTGACGCGACAGGAGACCTGGGAGAGACCCAGTACTTC
NA,TRBV4-1,TRBJ2-2,TRBD2,CASSQGGGGRTGELFF,TGCGCCAGCAGCCAAGGGGGCGGGGGACGGACCGGGGAGCTGTTTTTT
many,TRBV7-8,TRBJ1-2,TRBD1,CASSLQGQGALGYGYTF,TGTGCCAGCAGCTTACAGGGACAGGGGGCTTTAGGCTATGGCTACACCTTC
NA,TRBV7-3,TRBJ2-3,TRBD2,CASSLSLAGGWDTQYF,TGTGCCAGCAGCTTAAGCCTAGCGGGAGGGTGGGATACGCAGTATTTT
NA,TRBV5-1,TRBJ1-6,NA,CASSLEGGRSPLHF,TGCGCCAGCAGCTTGGAGGGCGGGCGGTCACCCCTCCACTTT
NA,TRBV6-5,TRBJ1-1,NA,CASSYVANTEAFF,TGTGCCAGCAGTTACGTGGCGAACACTGAAGCTTTCTTT
NA,TRBV3-1/TRBV3-2,TRBJ2-5,NA,CASSQSDSGGETQYF,TGTGCCAGCAGCCAGAGTGACTCCGGCGGAGAGACCCAGTACTTC
NA,TRBV12-3/TRBV12-4,TRBJ1-2,NA,CASSLFRVGYTF,TGTGCCAGCAGTTTATTCAGGGTGGGCTACACCTTC
NA,TRBV5-8,TRBJ1-5,NA,CASSLAYQENQPQHF,TGTGCCAGCAGCTTGGCATACCAGGAAAATCAGCCCCAGCATTTT
NA,TRBV5-8,TRBJ2-7,NA,CASSRTQGYEQYF,TGTGCCAGCAGCCGGACCCAGGGCTACGAGCAGTACTTC
NA,TRBV6-5,TRBJ2-7,TRBD2,CASRKPGLAGYEQYF,TGTGCCAGCAGGAAGCCGGGACTAGCGGGATACGAGCAGTACTTC
NA,TRBV5-1,TRBJ2-5,NA,CASSLEQGGETQYF,TGCGCCAGCAGCTTGGAACAGGGTGGGGAGACCCAGTACTTC
NA,TRBV6-5,TRBJ1-2,TRBD1,CASSYGTGNGYTF,TGTGCCAGCAGTTACGGGACAGGGAACGGCTACACCTTC
NA,TRBV5-1,TRBJ2-5,NA,CASSLDTGVGEETQYF,TGCGCCAGCAGCTTGGATACCGGGGTGGGAGAGGAGACCCAGTACTTC
NA,TRBV5-4,TRBJ2-5,NA,CASTPGGPQETQYF,TGTGCCAGCACCCCGGGGGGCCCCCAAGAGACCCAGTACTTC
few,TRBV6-5,TRBJ2-7,NA,CASKTGNVRGKYF,TGTGCCAGCAAAACCGGGAATGTGAGGGGGAAGTACTTC
NA,TRBV27,TRBJ1-6,NA,CASSFGNRVPNRALHF,TGTGCCAGCAGTTTTGGGAACAGGGTGCCTAACCGGGCCCTCCACTTT
NA,TRBV28,TRBJ2-7,TRBD1,CASSVRGQLSYEQYF,TGTGCCAGCAGCGTAAGGGGGCAGCTTTCCTACGAGCAGTACTTC
NA,TRBV20-1,TRBJ2-3,NA,CSASSGRGSPDTQYF,TGCAGTGCTAGTTCCGGACGGGGGAGCCCAGATACGCAGTATTTT
NA,TRBV11-3,TRBJ2-7,TRBD1,CASSLVTGFVEQYF,TGTGCCAGCAGCTTAGTGACAGGGTTTGTCGAGCAGTACTTC
NA,TRBV5-1,TRBJ1-2,NA,CASTPGTTNYGYTF,TGCGCCAGCACCCCGGGTACCACTAACTATGGCTACACCTTC
NA,TRBV6-5,TRBJ1-2,TRBD1,CASTTDRGLNYGYTF,TGTGCCAGCACTACCGACAGGGGGTTGAACTATGGCTACACCTTC
NA,TRBV24-1,TRBJ2-1,TRBD2,CATSGPAEESGRLNEQFF,TGTGCCACCAGTGGACCCGCCGAGGAGAGCGGGAGGCTCAATGAGCAGTTCTTC
NA,TRBV6-5,TRBJ2-1,NA,CASSYGVGFRGNEQFF,TGTGCCAGCAGTTACGGCGTAGGTTTTAGGGGTAATGAGCAGTTCTTC
NA,TRBV19,TRBJ2-3,NA,CASSKPLGASTDTQYF,TGTGCCAGTAGTAAACCCTTGGGGGCTAGCACAGATACGCAGTATTTT
NA,TRBV18,TRBJ2-7,NA,CASSDSHYEQYF,TGTGCCAGCTCTGACAGCCACTACGAGCAGTACTTC
NA,TRBV30,TRBJ1-1,NA,CAWSGLAAITGTEAFF,TGTGCCTGGAGTGGCCTAGCCGCAATCACGGGCACTGAAGCTTTCTTT
NA,TRBV19,TRBJ1-1,NA,CASSIRGTILGGTEAFF,TGTGCCAGTAGTATTCGCGGGACTATTTTGGGGGGCACTGAAGCTTTCTTT
NA,TRBV5-6,TRBJ1-5,NA,CASSLAVGHQPQHF,TGTGCCAGCAGCTTGGCCGTGGGGCATCAGCCCCAGCATTTT
once,TRBV10-3,TRBJ2-5,TRBD2,CAISATSGQETQYF,TGTGCCATCAGCGCTACTAGCGGCCAAGAGACCCAGTACTTC
NA,TRBV27,TRBJ2-5,NA,CASSYKRWETQYF,TGTGCCAGCAGTTATAAACGGTGGGAGACCCAGTACTTC
NA,TRBV5-4,TRBJ2-4,TRBD2,CASSLSSGLAKNIQYF,TGTGCCAGCAGCTTGTCTAGCGGATTAGCCAAAAACATTCAGTACTTC
NA,TRBV6-1,TRBJ2-5,NA,CASSEYQVSETQYF,TGTGCCAGCAGTGAATATCAGGTGTCGGAGACCCAGTACTTC
few,TRBV7-9,TRBJ2-3,TRBD2,CASSSLAGAIDTQYF,TGTGCCAGCAGCTCCCTAGCGGGAGCAATTGATACGCAGTATTTT
NA,TRBV7-2,TRBJ1-6,NA,CASSEQGLGSPLHF,TGTGCCAGCAGCGAACAGGGTTTGGGTTCACCCCTCCACTTT
NA,TRBV7-8,TRBJ2-7,TRBD2,CASSAGDSLGEQYF,TGTGCCAGCAGCGCGGGGGACTCTCTCGGCGAGCAGTACTTC
NA,TRBV24-1,TRBJ2-1,NA,CATSKREYNEQFF,TGTGCCACCAGTAAACGCGAATACAATGAGCAGTTCTTC
NA,TRBV5-1,TRBJ2-7,NA,CASREDPRGEQYF,TGCGCCAGCAGGGAGGACCCCCGGGGCGAGCAGTACTTC
NA,TRBV5-6,TRBJ2-1,TRBD1,CASSDSRTGNRGNEQFF,TGTGCCAGCAGCGACTCCCGGACAGGGAACCGGGGCAATGAGCAGTTCTTC
NA,TRBV7-2,TRBJ2-5,NA,CASSFVRGTGGGETQYF,TGTGCCAGCAGCTTTGTCAGGGGGACTGGTGGAGGGGAGACCCAGTACTTC
NA,TRBV21-1,TRBJ2-1,NA,CASSKVASGMFGSKFF,TGTGCCAGCAGCAAAGTTGCTAGCGGAATGTTTGGGAGCAAGTTCTTC
NA,TRBV19,TRBJ2-5,TRBD2,CASSPLAGLGTQYF,TGTGCCAGTAGCCCACTAGCGGGATTGGGGACCCAGTACTTC